This T cell receptor (beta chain) was observed in a study of molecular identifiers for immune sequencing clone quantification. This CDR3 spans 13 amino acids. Germline V gene data show CDR1 as MNHEY and CDR2 as SVGAGI. Trimming shortened V by 11 bases and J by 1 base, and 14 bases separated the two germline ends. TCRdb reanalysed the PCR reads using MiXCR and keeps one entry per CDR3 protein. The top ten clones hold 0.7% to 0.95% of a sample with over 550,000 distinct CDR3 sequences, roughly 27% of them seen once. This clonotype was seen many times. What it binds is not known. Notes on the study in general: A single cell's spiked Jurkat TCR RNA was reportedly detectable among approximately 930,000 naive cells. In CMV-specific effectors, clones above 20 copies held over 98% of molecules; naive, under 1%.

The source of this sequence is a human donor in good health. Some libraries in this study had Jurkat cell RNA spiked in. Input material: naive CD8+ T cells from blood, with Jurkat cell RNA spiked in. Subset denoted: FACS-sorted CD8+CD4-CCR7+CD45RA+ naive T cells. V is TRBV6-5 and J is TRBJ1-1; D call uncertain. This CDR3 is CAGGTSRNTEAFF. The CDR3 DNA reads as TGTGCCGGAGGTACGAGTCGGAACACTGAAGCTTTCTTT.